This T cell receptor (beta chain) was documented in a study of cytomegalovirus exposure and HLA in healthy donors. Study-wide points: Confirmation was obtained in vitro that a few CMV-associated chains are specific for CMV antigens. Segments of the TCR beta V type were, in most cases, productive about 87% or about 30% of the time in an earlier analysis.

The J segment lost 5 bases and the V segment lost 6 bases, leaving 11 bases of the junction unmatched. Looked up from germline, CDR1 is SQVTM and CDR2 is ANQGSEA. The CDR3 consists of 14 residues. On this clone: As yet, its antigen is unknown.

13 Jbeta primers and 60 Vbeta primers were used for the PCR. Data came from immunoSEQ multiplex PCR; TCRdb stores just in-frame clones and leaves some out. The table lists tens of thousands of clones, approximately 86% of them singletons. The origin of this receptor is a man aged 25 to 45 in good health and CMV-seropositive. Material for sequencing was PBMCs. The rearrangement uses TRBV29-1 and TRBJ1-1; TRBD1 matches 8 bases. The CDR3 bases are TGCAGCGTGGGAGGACAGGGAAGACGAACTGAAGCTTTCTTT. It codes for CSVGGQGRRTEAFF. Full variable domain (missing parts from reference TRBV29-1 and TRBJ1-1): SAVISQKPSRDICQRGTSLTIQCQVDSQVTMMFWYRQQPGQSLTLIATANQGSEATYESGFVIDKFPISRPNLTFSTLTVSNMSPEDSSIYLCSVGGQGRRTEAFFGQGTRLTVV.